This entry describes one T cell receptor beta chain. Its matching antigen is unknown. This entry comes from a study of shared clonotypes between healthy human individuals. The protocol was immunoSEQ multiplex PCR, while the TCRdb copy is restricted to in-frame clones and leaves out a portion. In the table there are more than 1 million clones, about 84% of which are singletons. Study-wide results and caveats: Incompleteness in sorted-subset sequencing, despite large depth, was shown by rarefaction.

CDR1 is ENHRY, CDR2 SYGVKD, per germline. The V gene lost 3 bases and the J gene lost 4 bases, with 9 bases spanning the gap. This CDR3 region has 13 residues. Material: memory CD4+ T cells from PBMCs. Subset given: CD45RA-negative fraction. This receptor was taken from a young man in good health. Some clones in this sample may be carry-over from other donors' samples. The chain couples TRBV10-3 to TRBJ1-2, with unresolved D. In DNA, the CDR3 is TGTGCCATCAGTGATGTAACCACCTATGGCTACACCTTC. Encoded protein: CAISDVTTYGYTF.